The clone carrying this TCR beta chain was observed a single time. The source of the sample is a study of blood T cell repertoires in COVID-19. Study-wide context: Donors in the United States, Italy and Spain gave samples during acute or convalescent COVID-19. PBMCs, B-cell-depleted T cells, or T cells provided the cDNA or gDNA that made up the material.

This CDR3 is built from 14 residues. CDR1 and CDR2 from the germline V gene are LNHDA and SQIVND (reference sequence). Trimming took off 4 bases at V and 7 bases at J, with 11 bases between the two ends. Per the study methods: From reference gene primer amplification, estimates of nucleated cell counts were derived. Only in-frame clones appear in the TCRdb table, and some are missing; sequencing was by immunoSEQ multiplex PCR. V, J and clone size are those of that table, while D and trimming were read from the DNA. The sample lists more than 100,000 clones; 75% to 90% were seen once. The receptor comes from a human donor in a cohort sampled during active COVID-19. This chain connects TRBV19 to TRBJ1-6, with D tentatively TRBD1 (5 bases). Input material: peripheral blood. CDR3 coding DNA: TGTGCCAGTAGTACGAGGCAGGGAAATTCACCCCTCCACTTT. Residues: CASSTRQGNSPLHF.